This T cell receptor beta chain was documented in a study of blood T cell repertoires in COVID-19 (dated by TCRdb to about 2020). Regarding the research as a whole: Collaborator samples came from the United States, Italy and Spain and covered acute and convalescent phases of COVID-19. The prospective study material was composed of cDNA or gDNA derived from T cells, B-cell-depleted T cells, or PBMCs. Deeply sampled blood TCRbeta repertoires from subjects exposed to, actively infected with, or recovered from COVID-19 were included in the dataset. The repertoires were released in a freely available public database intended as a resource for research on the immune response to SARS-CoV-2. Samples were obtained from the ongoing ImmuneRACE study (first 160 participants) and from roughly 1,300 subjects provided by 6 global collaborators. Sample metadata almost always included a de-identified subject ID, COVID-19 status, age in years and sex. Where HLA class I and class II types were available, the types were taken from metadata supplied by the sample provider, not from assay-based typing. The paper's findings and limits, for the study overall: The amount of clinical and demographic metadata varied by source and participant and was provided uncurated.

According to the germline V gene, CDR1 reads SGHTS and CDR2 reads YDEGEE. Including the terminal cysteine and phenylalanine, the CDR3 comprises 16 residues. CDR3 DNA only is kept here, 48 bases in frame from base 1. Trimming leaves V shorter by 3 bases and J shorter by 1 base, with the junction holding 6 bases beyond the gene matches. The immunoSEQ Assay, a bias-controlled multiplex PCR, was used to amplify TCRbeta CDR3 regions from genomic DNA. Per the source publication's procedure: The number of nucleated cells in each sample was estimated from the amplification of reference gene primers within the assay. To quantify the absolute abundance of each unique TCRbeta CDR3 rearrangement, sequence reads were collapsed and filtered. Productive Simpson clonality was computed per sample as the square root of Simpson's diversity index over productive rearrangements. This immuneACCESS table, as held by TCRdb, lists in-frame sequences with V and J called but not all clones. Of the missing ones, under half trace to an unresolved V gene in checked studies; the others have no known cause. For V, J and clone size, that table is used; D and trimming come from the DNA. The sample table lists over 300,000 clones, over 70% of them with a count of one. Roughly 1.1% of the sample is held by the ten biggest clonotypes.

With respect to this clone: No cognate antigen has been identified for it. Base qualities are not provided; no much larger clone lies one nucleotide away.

Each collaborating institution followed its own protocols to collect whole blood in K2EDTA tubes. For TCRbeta analysis, collaborator samples were shipped as frozen whole blood, as isolated PBMCs, or as DNA extracted from either sample type. Specimen: peripheral blood. The clonotype comes from a woman aged 45 to 65 with acute or convalescent COVID-19. The chain links TRBV5-8 with TRBJ2-2, and TRBD2 aligns with 7 junction nucleotides. CDR3 sequence: CASSSGERGNTGELFF. DNA sequence: TGTGCCAGCAGCTCTGGGGAGCGGGGGAACACCGGGGAGCTGTTTTTT. With all but the CDR3 taken from the reference TRBV5-8 and TRBJ2-2 genes, the full variable domain is: EAGVTQSPTHLIKTRGQQATLRCSPISGHTSVYWYQQALGLGLQFLLWYDEGEERNRGNFPPRFSGRQFPNYSSELNVNALELEDSALYLCASSSGERGNTGELFFGEGSRLTVL.